These 2 T cell receptor beta chains were sequenced from one sample in a study of T cells after yellow fever vaccination. A single record per CDR3 protein comes from TCRdb applying MiXCR to the 5' RACE reads. The sample shows approximately 600,000 distinct CDR3 sequences, 9% to 15% of them seen only once. The sequencing here drew on PBMCs, taken on the day of the yellow fever booster vaccination. The receptor source for this set is a man younger than 45 who received the YFV17D yellow fever vaccine.

In its sample, this clonotype was seen a few times. The chain has TRBV18 and TRBJ2-7, with D hard to call. Deletions cut 1 base from V and 1 base from J, with 8 bases between. The germline V gene encodes CDR1 KGHSH and CDR2 LQKENI. CDR3 length equals 14 residues. The CDR3 region is CASSPLDQSYEQYF. CDR3 coding DNA: TGTGCCAGCTCACCACTGGACCAATCCTACGAGCAGTACTTC.

The chain recombines TRBV7-9 with TRBJ2-3, with TRBD2 matching 7 bases. Germline values: CDR1 SEHNR, CDR2 FQNEAQ (reference sequence). V lost 4 bases and J lost 2; bases outside the gene matches: 6. This CDR3 is built from 15 residues. The CDR3 here is CASSSERDPTDTQYF. The CDR3 DNA reads as TGTGCCAGCAGCTCCGAGCGGGACCCCACAGATACGCAGTATTTT. Full variable domain (rest looked up from reference TRBV7-9 and TRBJ2-3): DTGVSQNPRHKITKRGQNVTFRCDPISEHNRLYWYRQTLGQGPEFLTYFQNEAQLEKSRLLSDRFSAERPKGSFSTLEIQRTEQGDSAMYLCASSSERDPTDTQYFGPGTRLTVL.